This T cell receptor beta chain originates from a study of Ad26.COV2.S vaccination and SARS-CoV-2 variants. In the study overall: Donor joined the COV1001 Ad26.COV2.S trial arm. Ad26.COV2.S shots went into the muscle once or twice, 56 days apart. Broader study findings: It was found that vaccine and placebo recipients had similar non-spike TCR breadth. Total T cell responses may have been underestimated by the TCR breadth and depth analyses.

Using immunoSEQ multiplex PCR, the repertoire was profiled, and TCRdb retains in-frame clones only, with some absent. The sample lists about 680,000 clones; about 89% were seen once. As to treatment: 15 to 20 received Ad26.COV2.S at low or high dose, single or two shots; five or six received placebo; per-sample allocation not given. It was on day 63 after the first vaccine or placebo injection that samples were taken. The CDR3 length is 15 residues. Germline-derived CDR1 and CDR2 are MNHEY and SMNVEV (reference sequence). V was trimmed by 5 bases and J by 4 bases, leaving 15 bases between them. Points on this clone: Its antigen is still unknown.

This chain connects TRBV27 to TRBJ2-1; D might be TRBD1 (6 bases). Sequencing used peripheral blood, obtained in a trial of Ad26.COV2.S vaccine versus placebo. This sequence originates from a person aged 18-60 years who received the Ad26.COV2.S COVID-19 vaccine or a placebo. CDR3 protein: CASSPGTRIYNEQFF. DNA for the CDR3: TGTGCCAGCAGTCCGGGGACAAGGATATACAATGAGCAGTTCTTC.